One and the same sample provided the 21 T cell receptor beta chains below, sequenced in a study of shared T cell receptors in the human thymus (TCRdb year 2021). Receptor libraries were prepared by the immunoSEQ multiplex PCR assay. In TCRdb, the immuneACCESS table is reduced to in-frame sequences with V and J assigned. These tables do not hold every clone; where another copy was compared, an unresolved V gene accounts for under half, and the others remain unexplained. This sample is represented by 500,000 to 750,000 clones; 85% to 90% of them were singletons. The top ten clones comprise around 0.01% of the sample. The sample also formed part of further work on human thymus T cells.

Sequenced: thymocytes. The receptors were sampled from a boy under three years old with a congenital heart defect. Donor details come from another sample of the same person, matched by shared clones.

The chain joins TRBV5-4 to TRBJ2-7; perhaps TRBD1 as D (6 bases). Germline CDR1 and CDR2: SGHNT and YYREEE (reference sequence). Trimming shortened V by 0 bases and J by 2 bases, and 9 bases separated the two germline ends. The CDR3 spans 14 residues. CDR3 amino acids: CASSLAQGPYEQYF. The CDR3 coding sequence is TGTGCCAGCAGCTTGGCACAGGGACCCTACGAGCAGTACTTC.

The chain couples TRBV7-3 to TRBJ1-1; 7 bases fit TRBD1. The CDR3 totals 14 residues. Per germline, CDR1 SGHTA and CDR2 FQGTGA. V trimming: 5 bases; J trimming: 1 base; junction bases outside the gene matches: 4. The CDR3, as DNA: TGTGCCAGCAGCCCCGAGGGGGCGAACACTGAAGCTTTCTTT. It encodes CASSPEGANTEAFF.

CDR3 protein: CASSIGLAVYEQYF. The CDR3 region has the DNA TGTGCCAGTAGTATCGGACTAGCGGTATACGAGCAGTACTTC. The chain couples TRBV19 to TRBJ2-7; 10 bases map to TRBD2. CDR3 length equals 14 residues. Germline-derived CDR1 and CDR2 are LNHDA and SQIVND (reference sequence). The V gene end was trimmed by 3 bases and the J gene end by 4 bases; junction bases not matched to a gene: 3.

This chain links TRBV30 with TRBJ1-2; weak D call: TRBD1 (5 bases). V was clipped by 5 bases and J by 2 bases, with 9 bases between them. Per the germline V gene, CDR1 is GTSNPN and CDR2 is SVGIG (reference sequence). The CDR3 is 12 residues long. The CDR3 sequence is CAWGGTNYGYTF. In nucleotides, the CDR3 is TGTGCCTGGGGGGGGACCAACTATGGCTACACCTTC.

The chain couples TRBV30 to TRBJ2-2; possible D gene TRBD1, 6 bases. The CDR3 has 15 amino acids. From germline, CDR1 is GTSNPN and CDR2 SVGIG (reference sequence). Trimming cost V 3 bases and J 2 bases, with 13 bases left between them. This CDR3 reads CAWRWGQVNTGELFF. As DNA, the CDR3 is TGTGCCTGGAGGTGGGGACAAGTAAACACCGGGGAGCTGTTTTTT.

The rearrangement joins TRBV4-2 to TRBJ2-2, with TRBD2 matching over 11 bases. Germline CDR1 and CDR2: LGHNA and YNFKEQ. The CDR3 sequence is 17 residues long. Germline trimming cut 4 bases from V and 5 bases from J; bases unmatched to any gene: 9. The CDR3 spells CASSPTSGREGTGELFF. CDR3 DNA: TGTGCCAGCAGCCCCACTAGCGGGAGAGAGGGGACCGGGGAGCTGTTTTTT.

The rearrangement joins TRBV7-2 to TRBJ1-5, with D possibly being TRBD1 (5 bases). Trimming took off 1 base at V and 7 bases at J, with 20 bases between the two ends. Germline V gene data show CDR1 as SGHTA and CDR2 as FQGNSA. This CDR3 comprises 17 residues. The CDR3 spells CASSLGRGGPPGQPQHF. CDR3 nucleotides: TGTGCCAGCAGCTTAGGGCGGGGGGGACCACCCGGGCAGCCCCAGCATTTT. The full variable domain, rest sourced from reference TRBV7-2 and TRBJ1-5, is GAGVSQSPSNKVTEKGKDVELRCDPISGHTALYWYRQSLGQGLEFLIYFQGNSAPDKSGLPSDRFSAERTGGSVSTLTIQRTQQEDSAVYLCASSLGRGGPPGQPQHFGDGTRLSIL.

This clone came up a few times. This chain joins TRBV4-2 and TRBJ2-7; D may be TRBD2 (6 bases). Looked up from germline, CDR1 is LGHNA and CDR2 is YNFKEQ. V was shortened by 0 bases and J by 4 bases, with 13 bases between the two germline ends. The CDR3 consists of 15 residues. The CDR3 sequence: CASSQEVGLRYEQYF. CDR3 nucleotides: TGTGCCAGCAGCCAAGAGGTGGGACTCCGATACGAGCAGTACTTC.

V and J are TRBV28 and TRBJ2-7; 11 bases are a match to TRBD2. V trimming: 2 bases; J trimming: 1 base; junction bases outside the gene matches: 10. Germline assignment: CDR1 MDHEN and CDR2 SYDVKM. The length of the CDR3 is 18 residues. The CDR3 DNA reads as TGTGCCAGCAGTTTAAAAGGGGATACTAGCGGGAGTTCCTACGAGCAGTACTTC. It translates to CASSLKGDTSGSSYEQYF.

The chain couples TRBV9 to TRBJ2-5; no definite D call. Trimming shortened V by 0 bases and J by 3 bases, and 15 bases separated the two germline ends. Germline V gene data show CDR1 as SGDLS and CDR2 as YYNGEE. There are 16 residues in the CDR3. CDR3 nucleotide sequence: TGTGCCAGCAGCGTAGCTACGTCCGACACCAAAGAGACCCAGTACTTC. It is translated as CASSVATSDTKETQYF.

The chain carries TRBV27 and TRBJ2-7; 10 positions match TRBD1. With V trimmed by 5 bases and J by 3 bases, 16 bases remained unmatched. CDR1 is MNHEY, CDR2 SMNVEV, per germline (reference sequence). This CDR3 comprises 18 residues. The CDR3 here is CASSPRKRGTGDHYEQYF. Written as DNA, the CDR3 is TGTGCCAGCAGTCCAAGGAAGAGGGGGACAGGGGACCACTACGAGCAGTACTTC.

The chain carries TRBV19 and TRBJ2-1; a possible D gene is TRBD2 (7 bases). The V gene's germline CDR1 is LNHDA and CDR2 SQIVND (reference sequence). The CDR3 has 13 amino acids. V was clipped by 5 bases and J by 9 bases, with 14 bases between them. The CDR3 loop reads CASSLTRGGEQFF. Here the CDR3 DNA reads TGTGCCAGTAGTTTGACTAGGGGGGGTGAGCAGTTCTTC.

CDR3 nucleotide sequence: TGTGCCAGCAGCACTCGGACTAGCGGGACTAGCACAGATACGCAGTATTTT. Protein product: CASSTRTSGTSTDTQYF. The V call is TRBV21-1, the J call TRBJ2-3; the table's D call, TRBD2, has no DNA check behind it. TRBV21-1 is a known pseudogene. This CDR3 is 17 amino acids long.

The rearrangement links TRBV6-6 to TRBJ2-7, with unresolved D. Germline V lookup: CDR1 MNHNY, CDR2 SVGAGI (reference sequence). This CDR3 comprises 12 residues. V was shortened by 5 bases and J by 4 bases, with 9 bases between the two germline ends. In DNA, the CDR3 is TGTGCCAGCAGTCCGCGCTCTTACGAGCAGTACTTC. Translation gives CASSPRSYEQYF.

This clone was observed once. This rearrangement joins TRBV6-1 to TRBJ2-1; 12 nucleotides match TRBD2. This CDR3 contains 17 residues. Germline trimming cut 2 bases from V and 9 bases from J; bases unmatched to any gene: 11. The germline CDR1 and CDR2 sequences are MNHNS and SASEGT. The CDR3 sequence: CASSESLAGGPSGEQFF. The DNA of the CDR3 is TGTGCCAGCAGTGAAAGCCTAGCGGGAGGGCCCTCCGGTGAGCAGTTCTTC.

This rearrangement joins TRBV29-1 to TRBJ2-3; 7 positions agree with TRBD1. V lost 3 bases to trimming and J lost 2 bases; unmatched junction nucleotides: 5. The CDR3 extends over 14 amino acids. The germline gives CDR1 SQVTM, CDR2 ANQGSEA. The CDR3 region has the DNA TGCAGCGTTGAGGGGCAGGGGGACACAGATACGCAGTATTTT. Encoded protein: CSVEGQGDTDTQYF.

The gene calls are TRBV19 and TRBJ2-5; TRBD2 agrees at 11 bases. Losses at the gene ends were 6 bases for V and 4 bases for J; bases not matched to a gene: 4. CDR1 is LNHDA and CDR2 is SQIVND in the germline V gene (reference sequence). CDR3 length equals 14 residues. The CDR3 nucleotides are TGTGCCAGTAGCTCCGGGACTAGCGGAGAGACCCAGTACTTC. It is translated as CASSSGTSGETQYF.

This clone was counted once. V and J are TRBV15 and TRBJ2-7, with D perhaps matching TRBD2 (5 bases). The CDR3 covers 16 residues. Trimming stripped 1 base from V and 2 bases from J, with 15 bases between. In germline, CDR1 is LNHNV, CDR2 YYDKDF (reference sequence). As DNA, the CDR3 is TGTGCCACCAGCAGAGCCCACGGCGGGCCTACCTACGAGCAGTACTTC. The encoded protein is CATSRAHGGPTYEQYF.

This chain connects TRBV11-3 to TRBJ1-1; D unclear. Germline V gene data show CDR1 as SGHNT and CDR2 as YENEEA. The CDR3 has 11 amino acids. V was clipped by 2 bases and J by 8 bases, with 6 bases between them. In DNA, the CDR3 is TGTGCCAGCAGCTTATCCAGAGAAGCTTTCTTT. Translation: CASSLSREAFF.

The chain joins TRBV4-2 to TRBJ2-7; D might be TRBD1 (6 bases). CDR1 and CDR2 from the germline V gene are LGHNA and YNFKEQ. There are 14 residues in the CDR3. Trimming pared 1 base from V and 2 bases from J, leaving 9 bases between. The DNA of the CDR3 is TGTGCCAGCAGCCAAGTAAAGGGGGCCTACGAGCAGTACTTC. Protein: CASSQVKGAYEQYF.

This clone was observed once. This chain joins TRBV9 and TRBJ2-1; unclear D gene. CDR1 and CDR2 (germline): SGDLS, YYNGEE. V lost 6 bases to trimming and J lost 8 bases, with 15 bases between them. The CDR3 contains 13 residues. The CDR3 DNA reads as TGTGCCAGCAAACCACCGCGGCACCATGAGCAGTTCTTC. Translated, it gives CASKPPRHHEQFF. The full variable domain, completed using reference TRBV9 and TRBJ2-1, is DSGVTQTPKHLITATGQRVTLRCSPRSGDLSVYWYQQSLDQGLQFLIQYYNGEERAKGNILERFSAQQFPDLHSELNLSSLELGDSALYFCASKPPRHHEQFFGPGTRLTVL.